This TCR beta chain was recorded in a study of T cell responses to AZD1222 COVID-19 vaccine. Study context: Pooling of second doses given at about 4 or about 12 weeks was done. Overall study findings and caveats: Spike-specific TCR breadth and depth were elevated following two AZD1222 doses. Samples come after the peak T cell response, not at day 14.

Produced via immunoSEQ multiplex PCR; TCRdb's table is partial and in-frame only. The sample records 140,000 to 150,000 clones, 70% to 90% being singletons. The CDR3 has 14 residues. V lost 5 bases, J lost 3 bases, and 4 bases stayed unmatched. Germline V lookup: CDR1 MGHDK, CDR2 SYGVNS. Regarding this clone: Antigen specificity is unknown.

The sample in question was peripheral blood, obtained on day 0 of AZD1222 vaccination. This TCR was sampled from an adult in good health. This chain joins TRBV25-1 and TRBJ1-5; 7 bases map to TRBD1. The CDR3 here is CASSQTGLNQPQHF. DNA for the CDR3: TGTGCCAGCAGTCAGACAGGGCTCAATCAGCCCCAGCATTTT.